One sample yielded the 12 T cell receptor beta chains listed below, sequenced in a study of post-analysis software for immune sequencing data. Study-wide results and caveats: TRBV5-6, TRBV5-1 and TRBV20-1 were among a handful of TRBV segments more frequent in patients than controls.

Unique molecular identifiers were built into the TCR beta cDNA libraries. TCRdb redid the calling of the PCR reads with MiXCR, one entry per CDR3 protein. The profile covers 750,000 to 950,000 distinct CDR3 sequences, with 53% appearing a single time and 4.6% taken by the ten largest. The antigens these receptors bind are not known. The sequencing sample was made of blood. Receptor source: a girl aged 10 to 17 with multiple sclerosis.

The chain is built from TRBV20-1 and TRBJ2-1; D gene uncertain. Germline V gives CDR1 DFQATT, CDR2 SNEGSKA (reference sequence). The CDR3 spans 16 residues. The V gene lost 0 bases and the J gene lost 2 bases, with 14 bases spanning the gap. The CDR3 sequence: CSARDLGQTTYNEQFF. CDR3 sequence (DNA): TGCAGTGCTAGAGATCTAGGGCAGACGACCTACAATGAGCAGTTCTTC.

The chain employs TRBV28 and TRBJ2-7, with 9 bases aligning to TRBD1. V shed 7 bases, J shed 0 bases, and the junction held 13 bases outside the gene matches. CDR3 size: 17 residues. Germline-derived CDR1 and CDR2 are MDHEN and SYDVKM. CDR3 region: CASNIRWTGEFSYEQYF. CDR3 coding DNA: TGTGCCAGCAACATCCGATGGACAGGGGAATTCTCCTACGAGCAGTACTTC.

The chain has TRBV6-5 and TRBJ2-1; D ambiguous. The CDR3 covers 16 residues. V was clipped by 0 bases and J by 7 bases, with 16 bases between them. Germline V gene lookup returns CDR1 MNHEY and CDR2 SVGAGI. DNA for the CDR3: TGTGCCAGCAGTTACTCTACTGGGGTATGGTTTAATGAGCAGTTCTTC. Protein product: CASSYSTGVWFNEQFF.

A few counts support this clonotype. CDR3: CSVEGLAAYNEQYF. DNA for the CDR3: TGCAGCGTTGAGGGGCTAGCGGCCTACAATGAGCAGTACTTC. This chain joins TRBV29-1 and TRBJ2-1; 7 nucleotides align to TRBD2. The end of the DNA fits TRBJ2-7 better, so the J call may be wrong. The CDR3 runs to 14 residues. Germline loops: CDR1 SQVTM, CDR2 ANQGSEA.

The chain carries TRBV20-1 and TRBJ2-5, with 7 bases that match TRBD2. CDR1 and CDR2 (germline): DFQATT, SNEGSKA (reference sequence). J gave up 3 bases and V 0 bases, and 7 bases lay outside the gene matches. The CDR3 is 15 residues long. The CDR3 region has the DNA TGCAGTGCTAGAGATCGGAGGCTAGCGGAAGAGACCCAGTACTTC. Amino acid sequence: CSARDRRLAEETQYF.

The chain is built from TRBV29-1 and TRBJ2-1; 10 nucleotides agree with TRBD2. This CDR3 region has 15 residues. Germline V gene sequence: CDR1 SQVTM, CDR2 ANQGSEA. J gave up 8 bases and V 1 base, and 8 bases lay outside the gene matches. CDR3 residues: CSVEGLAGVADEQFF. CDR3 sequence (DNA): TGCAGCGTTGAAGGTCTAGCGGGGGTGGCGGATGAGCAGTTCTTC.

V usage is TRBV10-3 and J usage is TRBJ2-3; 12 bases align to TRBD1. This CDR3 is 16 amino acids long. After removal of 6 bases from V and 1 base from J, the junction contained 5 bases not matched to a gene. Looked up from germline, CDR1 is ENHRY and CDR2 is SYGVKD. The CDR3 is CAIRKGTGGGTDTQYF. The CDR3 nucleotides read TGTGCCATCAGGAAAGGGACAGGGGGCGGCACAGATACGCAGTATTTT.

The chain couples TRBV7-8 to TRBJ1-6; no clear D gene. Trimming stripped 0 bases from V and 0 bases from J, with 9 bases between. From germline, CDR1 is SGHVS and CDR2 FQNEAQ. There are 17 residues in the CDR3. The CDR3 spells CASSLAVGSSYNSPLHF. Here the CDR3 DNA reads TGTGCCAGCAGCTTAGCCGTAGGGAGCTCCTATAATTCACCCCTCCACTTT.

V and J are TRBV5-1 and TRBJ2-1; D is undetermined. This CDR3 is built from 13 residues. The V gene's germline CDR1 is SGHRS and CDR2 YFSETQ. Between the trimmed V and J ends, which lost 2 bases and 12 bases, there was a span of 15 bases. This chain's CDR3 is CASSFSQVEGQFF. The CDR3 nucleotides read TGCGCCAGCAGCTTCTCACAAGTCGAAGGGCAGTTCTTC. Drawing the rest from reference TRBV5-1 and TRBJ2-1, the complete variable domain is KAGVTQTPRYLIKTRGQQVTLSCSPISGHRSVSWYQQTPGQGLQFLFEYFSETQRNKGNFPGRFSGRQFSNSRSEMNVSTLELGDSALYLCASSFSQVEGQFFGPGTRLTVL.

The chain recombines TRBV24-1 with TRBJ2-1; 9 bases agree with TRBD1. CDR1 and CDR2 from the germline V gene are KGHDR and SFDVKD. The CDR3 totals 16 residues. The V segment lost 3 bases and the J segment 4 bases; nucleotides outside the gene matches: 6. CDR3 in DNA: TGTGCCACCAGTGATACCCGGGACAGGGCGTACAATGAGCAGTTCTTC. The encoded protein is CATSDTRDRAYNEQFF.

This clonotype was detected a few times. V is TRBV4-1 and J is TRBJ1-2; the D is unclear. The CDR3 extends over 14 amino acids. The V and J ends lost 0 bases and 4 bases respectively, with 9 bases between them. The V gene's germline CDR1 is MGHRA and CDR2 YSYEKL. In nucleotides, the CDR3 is TGCGCCAGCAGCCAAGAAGTCAGGCTCTATGGCTACACCTTC. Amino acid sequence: CASSQEVRLYGYTF.

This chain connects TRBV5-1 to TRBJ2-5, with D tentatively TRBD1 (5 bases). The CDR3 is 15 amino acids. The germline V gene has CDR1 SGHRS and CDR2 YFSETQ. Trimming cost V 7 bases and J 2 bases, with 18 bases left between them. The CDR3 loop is CASGQMTDTQETQYF. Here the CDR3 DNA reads TGCGCCAGCGGACAAATGACGGACACACAAGAGACCCAGTACTTC.